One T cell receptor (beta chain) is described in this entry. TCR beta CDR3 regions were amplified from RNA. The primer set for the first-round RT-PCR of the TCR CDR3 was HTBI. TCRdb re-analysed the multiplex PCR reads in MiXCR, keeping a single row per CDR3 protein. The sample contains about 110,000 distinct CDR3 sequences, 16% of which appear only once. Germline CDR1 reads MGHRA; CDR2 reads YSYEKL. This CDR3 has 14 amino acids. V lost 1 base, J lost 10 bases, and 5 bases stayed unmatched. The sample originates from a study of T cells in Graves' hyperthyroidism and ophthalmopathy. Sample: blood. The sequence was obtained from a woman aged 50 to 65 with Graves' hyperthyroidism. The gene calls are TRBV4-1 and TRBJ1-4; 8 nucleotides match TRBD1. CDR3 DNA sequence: TGCGCCAGCAGCCAAGGACAGGGGAAGGGAAAACTGTTTTTT. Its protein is CASSQGQGKGKLFF.